This TCR beta chain was sequenced for a study of identical twins' blood T cells. TCRdb redid the calling of the 5' RACE reads with MiXCR, one entry per CDR3 protein. The data show 350,000 to 450,000 distinct CDR3 sequences, with 28% seen just once and about 6% held by the top ten. CDR1 is SGHRS, CDR2 YFSETQ, per germline. Trimming removed 0 bases from V and 1 base from J, with 7 bases in between. The CDR3 runs to 14 residues. This chain uses TRBV5-1 with TRBJ1-1; D call uncertain. Material for sequencing was PBMCs. The sequence came from a woman aged 18-49 years in good health. CDR3 protein: CASSLEAQNTEAFF. The CDR3 nucleotides read TGCGCCAGCAGCTTGGAGGCCCAGAACACTGAAGCTTTCTTT.